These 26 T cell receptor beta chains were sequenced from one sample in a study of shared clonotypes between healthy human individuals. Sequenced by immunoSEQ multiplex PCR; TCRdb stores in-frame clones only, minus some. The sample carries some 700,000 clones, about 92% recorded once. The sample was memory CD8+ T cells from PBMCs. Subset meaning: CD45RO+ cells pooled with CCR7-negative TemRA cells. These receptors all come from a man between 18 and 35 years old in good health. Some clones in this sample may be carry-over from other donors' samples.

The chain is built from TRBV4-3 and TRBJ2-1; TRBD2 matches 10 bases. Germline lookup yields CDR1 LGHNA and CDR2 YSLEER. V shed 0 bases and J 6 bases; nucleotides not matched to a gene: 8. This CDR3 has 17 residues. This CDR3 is CASSQDPSSGSFNEQFF. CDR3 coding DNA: TGCGCCAGCAGCCAAGATCCGTCTAGCGGGAGTTTCAATGAGCAGTTCTTC.

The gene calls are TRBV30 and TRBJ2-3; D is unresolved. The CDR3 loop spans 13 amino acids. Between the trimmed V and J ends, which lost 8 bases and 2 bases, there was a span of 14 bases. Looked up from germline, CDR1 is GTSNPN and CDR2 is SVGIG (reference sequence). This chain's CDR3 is CAKRRQNTDTQYF. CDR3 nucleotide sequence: TGTGCCAAACGGCGGCAGAACACAGATACGCAGTATTTT.

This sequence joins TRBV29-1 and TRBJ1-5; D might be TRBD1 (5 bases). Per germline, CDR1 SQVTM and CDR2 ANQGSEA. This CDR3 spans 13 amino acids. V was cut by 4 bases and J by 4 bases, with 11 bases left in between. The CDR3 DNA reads TGCAGCGTTGCCGACAGATCAAATCAGCCCCAGCATTTT. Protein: CSVADRSNQPQHF.

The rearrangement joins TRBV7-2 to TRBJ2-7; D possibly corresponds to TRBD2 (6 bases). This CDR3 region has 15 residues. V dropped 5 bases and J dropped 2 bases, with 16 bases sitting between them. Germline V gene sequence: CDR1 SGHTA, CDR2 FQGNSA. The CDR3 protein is CASSIVGDWAYEQYF. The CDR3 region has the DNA TGTGCCAGCAGCATAGTGGGGGACTGGGCCTACGAGCAGTACTTC. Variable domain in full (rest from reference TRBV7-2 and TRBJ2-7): GAGVSQSPSNKVTEKGKDVELRCDPISGHTALYWYRQSLGQGLEFLIYFQGNSAPDKSGLPSDRFSAERTGGSVSTLTIQRTQQEDSAVYLCASSIVGDWAYEQYFGPGTRLTVT.

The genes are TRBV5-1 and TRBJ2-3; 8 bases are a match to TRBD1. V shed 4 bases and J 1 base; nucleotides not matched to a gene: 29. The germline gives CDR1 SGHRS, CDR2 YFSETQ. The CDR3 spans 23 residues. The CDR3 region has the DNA TGCGCCAGCAGCCTAACCCCTCCCCTCGACAGGGGCTTTGGGACACACGGCACAGATACGCAGTATTTT. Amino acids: CASSLTPPLDRGFGTHGTDTQYF.

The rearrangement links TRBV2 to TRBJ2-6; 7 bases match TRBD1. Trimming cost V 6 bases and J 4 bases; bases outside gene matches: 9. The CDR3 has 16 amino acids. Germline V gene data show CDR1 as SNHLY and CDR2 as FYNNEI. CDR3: CASSAYPGQGANVLTF. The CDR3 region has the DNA TGTGCCAGCAGCGCATATCCGGGACAGGGGGCCAACGTCCTGACTTTC.

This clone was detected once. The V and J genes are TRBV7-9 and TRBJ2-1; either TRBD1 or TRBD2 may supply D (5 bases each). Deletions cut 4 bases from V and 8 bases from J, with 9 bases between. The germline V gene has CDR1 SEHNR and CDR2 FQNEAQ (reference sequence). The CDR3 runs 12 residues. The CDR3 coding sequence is TGTGCCAGCAGCTATACGGGGCATGAGCAGTTCTTC. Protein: CASSYTGHEQFF. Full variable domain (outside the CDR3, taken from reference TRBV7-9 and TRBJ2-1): DTGVSQNPRHKITKRGQNVTFRCDPISEHNRLYWYRQTLGQGPEFLTYFQNEAQLEKSRLLSDRFSAERPKGSFSTLEIQRTEQGDSAMYLCASSYTGHEQFFGPGTRLTVL.

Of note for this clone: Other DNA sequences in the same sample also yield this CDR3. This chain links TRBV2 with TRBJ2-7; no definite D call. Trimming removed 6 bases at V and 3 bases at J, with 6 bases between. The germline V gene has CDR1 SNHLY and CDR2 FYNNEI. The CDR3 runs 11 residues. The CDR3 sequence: CASSTGYEQYF. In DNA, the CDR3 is TGTGCCAGCAGCACGGGCTACGAGCAGTACTTC.

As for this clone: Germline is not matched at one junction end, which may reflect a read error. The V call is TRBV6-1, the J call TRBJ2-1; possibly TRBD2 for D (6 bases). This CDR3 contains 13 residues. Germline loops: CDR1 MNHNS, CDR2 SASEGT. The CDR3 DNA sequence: TGTGCCACCCTAAGGGACTCCGACAATGAGCAGTTCTTC. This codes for CATLRDSDNEQFF.

The CDR3 here is CASSLTGISGYEQYF. DNA of the CDR3: TGTGCCAGCAGCTTAACGGGGATTAGCGGTTACGAGCAGTACTTC. V is TRBV11-1 and J is TRBJ2-7; D perhaps matches TRBD2 (6 bases). The CDR3 extends over 15 amino acids. Germline V gives CDR1 SGHAT, CDR2 FQDESV (reference sequence). The ends were cut back, 2 bases at V and 4 bases at J, with 15 bases in the middle.

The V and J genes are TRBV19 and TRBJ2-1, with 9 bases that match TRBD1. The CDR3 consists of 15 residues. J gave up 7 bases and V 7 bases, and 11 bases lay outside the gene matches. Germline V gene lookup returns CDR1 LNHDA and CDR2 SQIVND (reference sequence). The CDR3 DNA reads TGTGCCAGTAACCCCGGGACAGGGTTGTGGAATGAGCAGTTCTTC. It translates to CASNPGTGLWNEQFF.

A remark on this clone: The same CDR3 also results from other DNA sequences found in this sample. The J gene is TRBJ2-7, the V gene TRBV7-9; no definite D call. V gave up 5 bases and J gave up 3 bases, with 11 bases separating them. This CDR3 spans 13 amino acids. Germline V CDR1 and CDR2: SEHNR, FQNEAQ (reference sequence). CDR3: CASSPGRSYEQYF. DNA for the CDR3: TGTGCCAGCAGCCCCGGGCGGAGCTACGAGCAGTACTTC.

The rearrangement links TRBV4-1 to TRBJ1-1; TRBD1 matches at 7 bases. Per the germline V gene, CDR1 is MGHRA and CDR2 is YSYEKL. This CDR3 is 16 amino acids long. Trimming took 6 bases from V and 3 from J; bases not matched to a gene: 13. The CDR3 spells CASRPRIPQGDTEAFF. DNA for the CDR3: TGCGCCAGCAGACCAAGAATTCCTCAGGGGGACACTGAAGCTTTCTTT.

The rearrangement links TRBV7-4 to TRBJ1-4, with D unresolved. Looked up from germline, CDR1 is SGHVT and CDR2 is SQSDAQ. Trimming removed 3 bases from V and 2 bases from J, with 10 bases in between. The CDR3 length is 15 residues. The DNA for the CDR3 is TGTGCCAGCAGCTTGGTGCTTGGGACTAATGAAAAACTGTTTTTT. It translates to CASSLVLGTNEKLFF.

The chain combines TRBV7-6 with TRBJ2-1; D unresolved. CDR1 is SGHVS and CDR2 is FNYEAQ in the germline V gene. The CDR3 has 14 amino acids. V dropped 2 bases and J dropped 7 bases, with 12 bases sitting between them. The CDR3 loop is CASSLKASSNEQFF. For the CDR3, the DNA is TGTGCCAGCAGCTTAAAAGCTAGTTCAAATGAGCAGTTCTTC.

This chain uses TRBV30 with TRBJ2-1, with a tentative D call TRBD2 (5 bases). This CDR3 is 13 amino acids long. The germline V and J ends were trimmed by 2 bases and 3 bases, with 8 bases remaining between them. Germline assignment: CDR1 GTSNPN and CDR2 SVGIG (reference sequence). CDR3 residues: CAWSLGDYNEQFF. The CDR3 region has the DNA TGTGCCTGGAGTCTGGGAGACTACAATGAGCAGTTCTTC.

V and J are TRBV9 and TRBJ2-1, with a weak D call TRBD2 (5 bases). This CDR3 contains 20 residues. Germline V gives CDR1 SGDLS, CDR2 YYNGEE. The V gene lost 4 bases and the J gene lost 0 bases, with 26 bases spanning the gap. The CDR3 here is CASSSRWTEVTFSSYNEQFF. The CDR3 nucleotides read TGTGCCAGCAGCTCCCGCTGGACGGAGGTTACTTTTAGCTCCTACAATGAGCAGTTCTTC. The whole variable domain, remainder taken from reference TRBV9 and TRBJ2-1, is DSGVTQTPKHLITATGQRVTLRCSPRSGDLSVYWYQQSLDQGLQFLIQYYNGEERAKGNILERFSAQQFPDLHSELNLSSLELGDSALYFCASSSRWTEVTFSSYNEQFFGPGTRLTVL.

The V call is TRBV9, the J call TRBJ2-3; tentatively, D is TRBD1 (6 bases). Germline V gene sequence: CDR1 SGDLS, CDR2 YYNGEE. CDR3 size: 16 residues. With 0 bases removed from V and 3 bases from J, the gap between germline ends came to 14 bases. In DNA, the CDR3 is TGTGCCAGCAGCGTAGGGACAGTGAGGTCAACAGATACGCAGTATTTT. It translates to CASSVGTVRSTDTQYF. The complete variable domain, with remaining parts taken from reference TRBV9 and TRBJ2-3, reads DSGVTQTPKHLITATGQRVTLRCSPRSGDLSVYWYQQSLDQGLQFLIQYYNGEERAKGNILERFSAQQFPDLHSELNLSSLELGDSALYFCASSVGTVRSTDTQYFGPGTRLTVL.

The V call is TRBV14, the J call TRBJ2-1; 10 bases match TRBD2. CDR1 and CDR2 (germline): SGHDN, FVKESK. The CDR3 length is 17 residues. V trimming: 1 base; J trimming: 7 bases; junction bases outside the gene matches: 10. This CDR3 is CASSQVPAGGPWNEQFF. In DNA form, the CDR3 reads TGTGCCAGCAGCCAAGTTCCAGCGGGAGGGCCGTGGAATGAGCAGTTCTTC. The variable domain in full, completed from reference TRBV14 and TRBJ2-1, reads EAGVTQFPSHSVIEKGQTVTLRCDPISGHDNLYWYRRVMGKEIKFLLHFVKESKQDESGMPNNRFLAERTGGTYSTLKVQPAELEDSGVYFCASSQVPAGGPWNEQFFGPGTRLTVL.

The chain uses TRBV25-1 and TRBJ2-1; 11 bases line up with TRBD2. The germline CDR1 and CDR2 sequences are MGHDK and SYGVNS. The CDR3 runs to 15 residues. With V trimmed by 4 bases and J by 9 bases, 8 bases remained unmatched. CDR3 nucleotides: TGTGCCAGCAGTGGCCAACTAGCGGGAGTGGGTGAGCAGTTCTTC. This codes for CASSGQLAGVGEQFF.

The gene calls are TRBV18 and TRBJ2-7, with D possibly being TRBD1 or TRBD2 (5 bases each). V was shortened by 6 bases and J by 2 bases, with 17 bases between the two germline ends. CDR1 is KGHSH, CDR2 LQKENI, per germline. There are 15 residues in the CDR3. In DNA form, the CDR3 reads TGTGCCAGCTCCCCCTTTCGGGGCCCTACCTACGAGCAGTACTTC. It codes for CASSPFRGPTYEQYF. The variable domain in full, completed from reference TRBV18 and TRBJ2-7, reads NAGVMQNPRHLVRRRGQEARLRCSPMKGHSHVYWYRQLPEEGLKFMVYLQKENIIDESGMPKERFSAEFPKEGPSILRIQQVVRGDSAAYFCASSPFRGPTYEQYFGPGTRLTVT.

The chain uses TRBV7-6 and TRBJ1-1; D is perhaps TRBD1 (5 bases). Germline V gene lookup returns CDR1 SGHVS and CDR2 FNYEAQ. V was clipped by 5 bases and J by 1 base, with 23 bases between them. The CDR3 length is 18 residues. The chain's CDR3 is CASSPINDGGKWNTEAFF. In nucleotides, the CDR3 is TGTGCCAGCAGCCCAATAAACGACGGGGGAAAATGGAACACTGAAGCTTTCTTT.

CDR3 sequence reads: CASSLALYGLNEQYF. In DNA form, the CDR3 reads TGTGCCAGCAGCTTAGCGTTGTACGGACTTAACGAGCAGTACTTC. This chain connects TRBV11-2 to TRBJ2-7, with D possibly matching TRBD2 (5 bases). This CDR3 comprises 15 residues. V was shortened by 1 base and J by 5 bases, with 15 bases between the two germline ends. Germline loops: CDR1 SGHAT, CDR2 FQNNGV.

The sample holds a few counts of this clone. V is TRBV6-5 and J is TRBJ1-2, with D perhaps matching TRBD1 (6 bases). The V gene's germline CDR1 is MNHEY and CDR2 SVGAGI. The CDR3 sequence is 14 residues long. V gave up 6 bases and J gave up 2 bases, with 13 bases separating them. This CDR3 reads CASRLMGQNYGYTF. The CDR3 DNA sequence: TGTGCCAGCAGGTTGATGGGACAAAACTATGGCTACACCTTC.

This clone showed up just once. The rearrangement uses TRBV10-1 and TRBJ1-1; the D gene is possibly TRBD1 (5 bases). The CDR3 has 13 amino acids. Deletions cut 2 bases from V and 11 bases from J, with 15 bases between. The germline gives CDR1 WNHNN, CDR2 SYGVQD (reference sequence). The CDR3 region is CASSEPQGLGAFF. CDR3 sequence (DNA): TGCGCCAGCAGTGAGCCCCAGGGCCTCGGGGCTTTCTTT.

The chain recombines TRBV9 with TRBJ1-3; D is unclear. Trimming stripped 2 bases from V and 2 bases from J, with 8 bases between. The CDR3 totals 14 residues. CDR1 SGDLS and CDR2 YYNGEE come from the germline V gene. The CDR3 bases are TGTGCCAGCAGCGTTTCAGGCACTGGAAACACCATATATTTT. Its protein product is CASSVSGTGNTIYF.